These 8 T cell receptor beta chains came from one sample sequenced in a study of blood T cells in healthy people across ages. A J-beta primer mix and a sample-barcoded 5' primer were used in a second PCR of about 7 to 11 cycles. TCRdb called the 5' RACE reads again in MiXCR, with one record for every CDR3 protein. The table has 380,000 or so distinct CDR3 sequences, 45% to 60% seen once. Sequenced input: blood. These receptors all come from a man aged 60 to 69 in good health.

The chain has TRBV12-3 or TRBV12-4 and TRBJ2-3, with D perhaps matching TRBD1 (6 bases). The CDR3 runs 15 residues. With 3 bases removed from V and 4 bases from J, the gap between germline ends came to 14 bases. CDR3 sequence (DNA): TGTGCCAGCAGTTTGCTAGCAGGGGATGCAGATACGCAGTATTTT. Its protein product is CASSLLAGDADTQYF.

The chain is built from TRBV15 and TRBJ2-4; maybe TRBD1 (6 bases). The DNA end lines up better with TRBJ2-7; the J call may be wrong. This CDR3 comprises 13 residues. The germline V gene has CDR1 LNHNV and CDR2 YYDKDF (reference sequence). Here the CDR3 reads CATSNRVPYEQYF. The CDR3 nucleotides are TGTGCCACCAGCAACAGGGTTCCCTACGAGCAGTACTTC.

The chain couples TRBV29-1 to TRBJ2-1; 7 bases align to TRBD1. Per the germline V gene, CDR1 is SQVTM and CDR2 is ANQGSEA. The CDR3 has 12 amino acids. V shed 7 bases, J shed 7 bases, and the junction held 7 bases outside the gene matches. The CDR3 coding sequence is TGCAGCGCCCCCACAGGGGCAAATGAGCAGTTCTTC. It translates to CSAPTGANEQFF.

This clonotype was seen a few times. The chain joins TRBV20-1 to TRBJ1-1; D unresolved. Germline values: CDR1 DFQATT, CDR2 SNEGSKA (reference sequence). CDR3 length: 13 amino acids. V was cut by 4 bases and J by 1 base, with 10 bases left in between. CDR3 sequence: CSATETRNTEAFF. CDR3 nucleotides: TGCAGTGCTACCGAAACAAGGAACACTGAAGCTTTCTTT.

The chain has TRBV6-5 and TRBJ2-3, with TRBD2 matching 7 bases. Germline values: CDR1 MNHEY, CDR2 SVGAGI. The CDR3 loop spans 14 amino acids. J lost 0 bases, V lost 7 bases, and 4 bases had no gene match. The CDR3 protein is CASKDGGSTDTQYF. DNA of the CDR3: TGTGCCAGCAAGGACGGGGGGAGCACAGATACGCAGTATTTT.

On this clonotype: With a much larger clone just one base away, this may be a read error. The chain has TRBV7-8 and TRBJ2-7; TRBD2 matches at 7 bases. J gave up 6 bases and V 0 bases, and 8 bases lay outside the gene matches. There are 15 residues in the CDR3. From germline, CDR1 is SGHVS and CDR2 FQNEAQ. CDR3 nucleotide sequence: TGTGCCAGCAGCTTAGCTCCCCTAGCGGAGTGCGAGCAGTACTTC. It codes for CASSLAPLAECEQYF. Using reference TRBV7-8 and TRBJ2-7 for the parts outside the CDR3, the full variable domain is GAGVSQSPRYKVAKRGQDVALRCDPISGHVSLFWYQQALGQGPEFLTYFQNEAQLDKSGLPSDRFFAERPEGSVSTLKIQRTQQEDSAVYLCASSLAPLAECEQYFGPGTRLTVT.

This clonotype has more than one count but fewer than ten. This rearrangement joins TRBV10-3 to TRBJ1-4; D is uncertain. V gave up 2 bases and J gave up 7 bases, with 5 bases separating them. The CDR3 is 12 residues long. Germline values: CDR1 ENHRY, CDR2 SYGVKD. CDR3 amino acids: CAISELGEKLFF. The CDR3 DNA sequence: TGTGCCATCAGTGAGCTCGGTGAAAAACTGTTTTTT.

This chain connects TRBV6-2 or TRBV6-3 to TRBJ1-2; a possible D gene is TRBD1 (5 bases). In germline, CDR1 is MNHEY, CDR2 SVGEGT. Trimming stripped 5 bases from V and 7 bases from J, with 17 bases between. The CDR3 length is 14 residues. Written as DNA, the CDR3 is TGTGCCAGCAGTCCCCCCGGGCGGGGCTTTGGCTACACCTTC. Residues: CASSPPGRGFGYTF.